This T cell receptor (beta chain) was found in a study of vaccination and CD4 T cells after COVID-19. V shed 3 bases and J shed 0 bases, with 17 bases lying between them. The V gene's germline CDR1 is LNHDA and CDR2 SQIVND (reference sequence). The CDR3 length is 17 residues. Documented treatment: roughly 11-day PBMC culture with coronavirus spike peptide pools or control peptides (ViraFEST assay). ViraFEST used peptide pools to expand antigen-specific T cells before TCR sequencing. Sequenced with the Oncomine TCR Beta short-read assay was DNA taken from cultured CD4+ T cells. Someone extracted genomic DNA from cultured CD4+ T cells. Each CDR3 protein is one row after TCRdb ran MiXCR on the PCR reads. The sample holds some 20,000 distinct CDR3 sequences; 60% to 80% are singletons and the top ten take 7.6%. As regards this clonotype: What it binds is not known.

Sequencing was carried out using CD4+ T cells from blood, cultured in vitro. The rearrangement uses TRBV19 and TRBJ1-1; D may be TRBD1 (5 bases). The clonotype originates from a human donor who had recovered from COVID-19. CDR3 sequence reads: CASSMGQGRRMNTEAFF. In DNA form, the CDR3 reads TGTGCCAGTAGTATGGGGCAGGGAAGGCGGATGAACACTGAAGCTTTCTTT. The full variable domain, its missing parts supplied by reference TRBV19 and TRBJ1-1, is DGGITQSPKYLFRKEGQNVTLSCEQNLNHDAMYWYRQDPGQGLRLIYYSQIVNDFQKGDIAEGYSVSREKKESFPLTVTSAQKNPTAFYLCASSMGQGRRMNTEAFFGQGTRLTVV.